These 28 T cell receptor beta chains came from one sample sequenced in a study of T cell responses to AZD1222 COVID-19 vaccine. Profiling relied on immunoSEQ multiplex PCR, and the TCRdb table lists in-frame clones only, not all of them. Of over 90,000 clones in the sample, approximately 88% were seen once. The sequencing here drew on peripheral blood, taken on day 0 of AZD1222 vaccination. The receptor source for this set is an adult in good health.

The genes are TRBV19 and TRBJ1-1; 9 nucleotides align to TRBD1. This CDR3 comprises 14 residues. The V gene end was trimmed by 5 bases and the J gene end by 10 bases; junction bases not matched to a gene: 11. Germline CDR1 reads LNHDA; CDR2 reads SQIVND (reference sequence). Here the CDR3 DNA reads TGTGCCAGTAGTTCCGGGACAGGGCGGGTTCGAGCTTTCTTT. Encoded protein: CASSSGTGRVRAFF.

The chain links TRBV2 to TRBJ1-5, with TRBD1 as a possible D gene (5 bases). The V and J ends lost 2 bases and 6 bases respectively, with 14 bases between them. Germline CDR1 SNHLY, CDR2 FYNNEI. CDR3 length: 15 amino acids. The CDR3 bases are TGTGCCAGCAGTGAAAGGCAGGGAGGGAGTCAGCCCCAGCATTTT. Protein product: CASSERQGGSQPQHF.

J is TRBJ2-3 and V is TRBV9; D may be TRBD1 (6 bases). Germline loops: CDR1 SGDLS, CDR2 YYNGEE. This CDR3 spans 16 amino acids. Trimming pared 0 bases from V and 1 base from J, leaving 12 bases between. This CDR3 reads CASSVGGGVGTDTQYF. For the CDR3, the DNA is TGTGCCAGCAGCGTAGGAGGGGGAGTAGGCACAGATACGCAGTATTTT.

V gene TRBV18 combines with J gene TRBJ1-5; possibly TRBD1 for D (5 bases). Per the germline V gene, CDR1 is KGHSH and CDR2 is LQKENI. Trimming took 2 bases from V and 11 from J, leaving 13 bases between them. This CDR3 spans 13 amino acids. CDR3 DNA: TGTGCCAGCTCACCATCGAGGTCGGACACCCAGCATTTT. It yields the protein CASSPSRSDTQHF.

J is TRBJ1-5 and V is TRBV29-1; the D gene is possibly TRBD1 (5 bases). CDR3 length equals 13 residues. The V and J ends lost 4 bases and 7 bases respectively, with 14 bases between them. CDR1 and CDR2 from the germline V gene are SQVTM and ANQGSEA. CDR3 residues: CSVVSGFGQPQHF. Written as DNA, the CDR3 is TGCAGCGTTGTTTCAGGGTTCGGGCAGCCCCAGCATTTT. Full variable domain (missing parts from reference TRBV29-1 and TRBJ1-5): SAVISQKPSRDICQRGTSLTIQCQVDSQVTMMFWYRQQPGQSLTLIATANQGSEATYESGFVIDKFPISRPNLTFSTLTVSNMSPEDSSIYLCSVVSGFGQPQHFGDGTRLSIL.

Only a few counts were recorded for this clone. The V call is TRBV12-5, the J call TRBJ2-3; D not certain. Germline V gene sequence: CDR1 LGHNT, CDR2 FRNRAP. The length of the CDR3 is 15 residues. Trimming took 0 bases from V and 6 from J, leaving 13 bases between them. The CDR3 DNA reads as TGTGCTAGTGGTTTGGTCGGCGGCGCCGGGGATACGCAGTATTTT. Translated, it gives CASGLVGGAGDTQYF.

There are a few counts of this clone. This chain joins TRBV7-8 and TRBJ1-1; D perhaps matches TRBD1 (6 bases). This CDR3 region has 13 residues. V dropped 1 base and J dropped 8 bases, with 11 bases sitting between them. Germline loops: CDR1 SGHVS, CDR2 FQNEAQ. This CDR3 reads CASSLEGGREAFF. In DNA form, the CDR3 reads TGTGCCAGCAGCTTAGAGGGGGGGCGAGAAGCTTTCTTT.

The rearrangement links TRBV24-1 to TRBJ1-1, with D perhaps matching TRBD1 (6 bases). The V gene lost 7 bases and the J gene lost 6 bases, with 20 bases spanning the gap. There are 15 residues in the CDR3. Germline V gene data show CDR1 as KGHDR and CDR2 as SFDVKD. CDR3 sequence: CATSPGSGVRPEAFF. Here the CDR3 DNA reads TGTGCCACCAGCCCTGGGTCAGGGGTACGCCCTGAAGCTTTCTTT.

V usage is TRBV20-1 and J usage is TRBJ1-1; weak D call: TRBD1 (6 bases). Trimming took off 6 bases at V and 8 bases at J, with 10 bases between the two ends. Per germline, CDR1 DFQATT and CDR2 SNEGSKA (reference sequence). CDR3 length: 10 amino acids. CDR3 nucleotides: TGCAGTGCCCTCAGGGGAGAAGCTTTCTTT. The encoded protein is CSALRGEAFF.

The chain couples TRBV6-5 to TRBJ1-2; tentative D call: TRBD1 (5 bases). The CDR3 is 15 amino acids. In germline, CDR1 is MNHEY, CDR2 SVGAGI. Trimming shortened V by 6 bases and J by 2 bases, and 16 bases separated the two germline ends. CDR3 region: CASSSGPYKNYGYTF. CDR3 sequence (DNA): TGTGCCAGCAGCTCGGGACCTTACAAAAACTATGGCTACACCTTC.

DNA of the CDR3: TGTGCCAGCAGTCATACAGGGGCACTGGTCGGCTACACCTTC. Protein product: CASSHTGALVGYTF. The V call is TRBV7-2, the J call TRBJ1-2; 7 bases fit TRBD1. The CDR3 has 14 residues. The junction had 12 bases not matched to a gene; V was cut back by 6 bases and J by 8 bases. Germline V gives CDR1 SGHTA, CDR2 FQGNSA.

This sequence joins TRBV18 and TRBJ1-1, with a possible D match to TRBD1 (5 bases). V was cut by 1 base and J by 2 bases, with 11 bases left in between. Per germline, CDR1 KGHSH and CDR2 LQKENI. The CDR3 totals 15 residues. The CDR3: CASSPRDGVNTEAFF. DNA for the CDR3: TGTGCCAGCTCACCACGGGACGGGGTTAACACTGAAGCTTTCTTT.

The chain has TRBV10-3 and TRBJ1-1, with TRBD1 identical over 7 bases. V trimming: 11 bases; J trimming: 0 bases; junction bases outside the gene matches: 12. The CDR3 extends over 15 amino acids. In germline, CDR1 is ENHRY, CDR2 SYGVKD. The CDR3 nucleotides read TGTGCCGGGAGGGACAGTGGAGCCATGAACACTGAAGCTTTCTTT. This gives the protein CAGRDSGAMNTEAFF.

In this sample, this clone turned up a few times. The chain carries TRBV2 and TRBJ2-7; the match to TRBD2 covers 7 bases. Germline CDR1 reads SNHLY; CDR2 reads FYNNEI. The CDR3 runs 14 residues. After removal of 7 bases from V and 3 bases from J, the junction contained 9 bases not matched to a gene. The CDR3 reads CASNTGGGRYEQYF. CDR3 coding DNA: TGTGCCAGCAACACGGGAGGTGGGCGCTACGAGCAGTACTTC.

The V and J genes are TRBV6-5 and TRBJ1-2; D remains unclear. V gave up 0 bases and J gave up 7 bases, with 9 bases separating them. Germline values: CDR1 MNHEY, CDR2 SVGAGI. This CDR3 has 13 amino acids. CDR3 sequence (DNA): TGTGCCAGCAGTTACTCAGGGCGTCCTGGCTACACCTTC. Protein sequence: CASSYSGRPGYTF.

The chain is built from TRBV1 and TRBJ1-1. TRBV1 is a pseudogene. The length of the CDR3 is 10 residues. This CDR3 reads CTSSWGGAFF. The CDR3, as DNA: TGCACCAGCAGCTGGGGAGGTGCTTTCTTT.

The rearrangement links TRBV12-3 or TRBV12-4 to TRBJ2-7; perhaps D is TRBD1 or TRBD2 (5 bases each). This CDR3 is built from 13 residues. Trimming left V 5 bases short and J 2 bases short, with 10 bases between. The CDR3, as DNA: TGTGCCAGCAGTATGGGACGCACCTACGAGCAGTACGTC. This translates into CASSMGRTYEQYV.

CDR3 sequence reads: CASSLVSGSGYEQYF. CDR3 DNA: TGCGCCAGCAGCTTGGTTAGCGGGAGTGGCTACGAGCAGTACTTC. The chain recombines TRBV5-1 with TRBJ2-7, with 9 bases lining up with TRBD2. CDR3 length: 15 residues. In germline, CDR1 is SGHRS, CDR2 YFSETQ. V was pared by 0 bases and J by 3 bases, with 4 bases of the junction left unmatched. Based on the CDR3 plus reference TRBV5-1 and TRBJ2-7, the full variable domain is KAGVTQTPRYLIKTRGQQVTLSCSPISGHRSVSWYQQTPGQGLQFLFEYFSETQRNKGNFPGRFSGRQFSNSRSEMNVSTLELGDSALYLCASSLVSGSGYEQYFGPGTRLTVT.

A few counts support this clone. The gene calls are TRBV7-2 and TRBJ1-5; D is undetermined. Germline V CDR1 and CDR2: SGHTA, FQGNSA. The CDR3 extends over 15 amino acids. V was pared by 5 bases and J by 3 bases, with 14 bases between. CDR3 sequence reads: CASSPPGGNNQPQHF. DNA of the CDR3: TGTGCCAGCAGCCCCCCGGGAGGGAACAATCAGCCCCAGCATTTT.

This clone was seen ten or more times. This chain uses TRBV3-1 (or the pseudogene TRBV3-2) with TRBJ1-5; TRBD1 matches 9 bases. Germline CDR1 is LGHDT and CDR2 is YNNKEL (reference sequence). The CDR3 sequence is 14 residues long. V lost 1 base, J lost 7 bases, and 2 bases stayed unmatched. CDR3 amino acids: CASSQGDRAQPQHF. In DNA form, the CDR3 reads TGTGCCAGCAGCCAAGGGGACAGGGCCCAGCCCCAGCATTTT.

The chain combines TRBV5-5 with TRBJ2-7, with TRBD1 matching 7 bases. CDR1 and CDR2 from the germline V gene are SGHKS and YYEKEE (reference sequence). V dropped 1 base and J dropped 6; count of bases not matched to a gene: 4. CDR3 length: 13 amino acids. CDR3 region: CASSLNRGFEQYV. The DNA for the CDR3 is TGTGCCAGCAGCTTGAACAGGGGATTCGAGCAGTACGTC.

The sample holds a few counts of this clone. V usage is TRBV7-2 and J usage is TRBJ1-6; D is undetermined. The length of the CDR3 is 15 residues. Per the germline V gene, CDR1 is SGHTA and CDR2 is FQGNSA. Trimming took off 7 bases at V and 7 bases at J, with 17 bases between the two ends. CDR3 sequence reads: CASTLDMAPNSPLHF. In DNA form, the CDR3 reads TGTGCCAGCACCCTAGACATGGCACCCAATTCACCCCTCCACTTT.

The rearrangement links TRBV6-6 to TRBJ2-1; 8 nucleotides match TRBD1. CDR3 length: 16 amino acids. The V and J ends lost 5 bases and 1 base, in that order; junction bases with no gene match: 7. Germline values: CDR1 MNHNY, CDR2 SVGAGI (reference sequence). The CDR3 DNA is TGTGCCAGCAGTGCTGGGACAGGCGTTTCCTACAATGAGCAGTTCTTC. Translation gives CASSAGTGVSYNEQFF.

The chain combines TRBV5-4 with TRBJ2-3, with a weak D call TRBD1 (5 bases). The CDR3 consists of 16 residues. V lost 4 bases to trimming and J lost 0 bases, with 15 bases between them. Per the germline V gene, CDR1 is SGHNT and CDR2 is YYREEE (reference sequence). DNA of the CDR3: TGTGCCAGCAGCCAACGAAGGGGTGGCAGCACAGATACGCAGTATTTT. Encoded protein: CASSQRRGGSTDTQYF.

The chain joins TRBV5-1 to TRBJ1-4, with TRBD1 matching over 9 bases. The length of the CDR3 is 15 residues. Unmatched junction bases numbered 5, after V lost 0 bases and J lost 8 bases. The germline V gene encodes CDR1 SGHRS and CDR2 YFSETQ. Written as DNA, the CDR3 is TGCGCCAGCAGCTTGGGGGACAGGGTCCGAGAAAAACTGTTTTTT. This gives the protein CASSLGDRVREKLFF.

The chain is built from TRBV28 and TRBJ1-2; 9 bases align to TRBD1. The CDR3 runs 16 residues. CDR1 MDHEN and CDR2 SYDVKM come from the germline V gene. With V trimmed by 5 bases and J by 8 bases, 15 bases remained unmatched. As DNA, the CDR3 is TGTGCCAGCAGTGCCGGGACAGGGTTCTTAATTAAAGGCTACACCTTC. Translation gives CASSAGTGFLIKGYTF.

V is TRBV9 and J is TRBJ2-3; 10 bases match TRBD2. V gave up 6 bases and J gave up 6 bases; unmatched junction bases: 7. Germline V gene lookup returns CDR1 SGDLS and CDR2 YYNGEE. The CDR3 is made up of 14 amino acids. In nucleotides, the CDR3 is TGTGCCAGCACCCCTAGCGGGAGAGGCGATACGCAGTATTTT. It encodes CASTPSGRGDTQYF.

V gene TRBV18 combines with J gene TRBJ2-7; D unclear. The CDR3 runs 16 residues. The V and J ends lost 1 base and 0 bases respectively, with 13 bases between them. Germline V CDR1 and CDR2: KGHSH, LQKENI. CDR3 region: CASSPRSSALSYEQYF. CDR3 nucleotide sequence: TGTGCCAGCTCACCACGGTCGTCAGCTCTCTCCTACGAGCAGTACTTC.